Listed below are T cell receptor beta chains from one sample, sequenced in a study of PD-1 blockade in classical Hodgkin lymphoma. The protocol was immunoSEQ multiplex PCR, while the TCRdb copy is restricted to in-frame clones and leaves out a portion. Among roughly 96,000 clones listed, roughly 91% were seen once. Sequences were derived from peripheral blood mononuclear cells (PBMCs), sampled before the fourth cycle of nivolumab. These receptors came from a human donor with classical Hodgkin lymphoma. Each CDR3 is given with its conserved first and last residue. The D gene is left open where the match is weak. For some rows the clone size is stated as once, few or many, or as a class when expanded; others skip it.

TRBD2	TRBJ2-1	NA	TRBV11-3	CASSSTGASGNNEQFF	TGTGCCAGCAGCTCCACCGGGGCTAGCGGGAACAATGAGCAGTTCTTC
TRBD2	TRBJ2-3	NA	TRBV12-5	CASGSGLAGSTDTQYF	TGTGCTAGTGGTTCGGGACTAGCGGGTAGCACAGATACGCAGTATTTT
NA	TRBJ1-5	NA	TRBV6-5	CASSYSAGGSQPQHF	TGTGCCAGCAGTTACTCCGCGGGGGGTAGTCAGCCCCAGCATTTT
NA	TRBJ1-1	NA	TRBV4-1	CASSQDFGWQNTEAFF	TGCGCCAGCAGCCAGGACTTTGGTTGGCAGAACACTGAAGCTTTCTTT
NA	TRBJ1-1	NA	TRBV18	CASSFLGPGPTRNTEAFF	TGTGCCAGCTCATTCTTGGGGCCGGGCCCCACGCGTAACACTGAAGCTTTCTTT
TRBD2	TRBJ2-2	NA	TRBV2	CASSSRLAANTGELFF	TGTGCCAGCAGCTCCAGACTAGCGGCGAACACCGGGGAGCTGTTTTTT
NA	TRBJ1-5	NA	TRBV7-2	CASSLGVWAGLNQPQHF	TGTGCCAGCAGCTTAGGGGTTTGGGCAGGTCTTAATCAGCCCCAGCATTTT
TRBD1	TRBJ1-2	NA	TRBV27	CASSQSGQPPSFHRYTF	TGTGCCAGCAGTCAATCGGGACAGCCTCCTTCCTTTCATCGCTACACCTTC
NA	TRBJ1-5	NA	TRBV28	CASSPSWGSENNQPQHF	TGTGCCAGCAGCCCCTCTTGGGGCTCCGAGAACAATCAGCCCCAGCATTTT
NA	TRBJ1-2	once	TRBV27	CASSLVWNQARGDYGYTF	TGTGCCAGCAGTTTGGTGTGGAACCAAGCCCGGGGGGATTATGGCTACACCTTC
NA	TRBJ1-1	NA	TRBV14	CASSQQANTEAFF	TGTGCCAGCAGCCAACAAGCGAACACTGAAGCTTTCTTT